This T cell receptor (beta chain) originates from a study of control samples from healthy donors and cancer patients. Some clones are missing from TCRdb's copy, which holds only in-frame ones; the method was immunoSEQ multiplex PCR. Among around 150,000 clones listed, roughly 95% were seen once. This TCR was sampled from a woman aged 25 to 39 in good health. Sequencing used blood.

The CDR3 DNA reads TGTGCCAGCAGCTTTGAAGTAGCGGGAGGGCCGGCGCAGTTCTTC. Translating gives CASSFEVAGGPAQFF. The chain employs TRBV5-6 and TRBJ2-1; 11 nucleotides match TRBD2. The V and J ends lost 2 bases and 12 bases, in that order; junction bases with no gene match: 10. The CDR3 covers 15 residues. Germline V gives CDR1 SGHDT, CDR2 YYEEEE.